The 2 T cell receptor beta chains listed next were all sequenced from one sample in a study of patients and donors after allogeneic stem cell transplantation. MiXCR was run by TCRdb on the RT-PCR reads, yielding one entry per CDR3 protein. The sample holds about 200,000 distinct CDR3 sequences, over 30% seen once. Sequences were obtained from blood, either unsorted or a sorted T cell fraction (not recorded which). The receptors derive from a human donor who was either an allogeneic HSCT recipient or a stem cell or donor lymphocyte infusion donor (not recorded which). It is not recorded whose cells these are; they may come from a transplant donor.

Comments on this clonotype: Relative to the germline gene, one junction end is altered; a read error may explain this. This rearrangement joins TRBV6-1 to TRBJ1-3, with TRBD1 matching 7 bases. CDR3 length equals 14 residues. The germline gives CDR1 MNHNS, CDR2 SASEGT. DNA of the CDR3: TGTGCCAGCGCCTGGGACAGCTCTGGAAGCACCATATATTTT. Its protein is CASAWDSSGSTIYF.

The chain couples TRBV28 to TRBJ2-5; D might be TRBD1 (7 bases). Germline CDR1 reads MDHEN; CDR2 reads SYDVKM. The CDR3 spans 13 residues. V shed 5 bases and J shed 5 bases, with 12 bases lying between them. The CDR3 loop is CASSRGTVETQYF. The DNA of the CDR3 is TGTGCCAGCAGTCGCGGGACAGTGGAGACCCAGTACTTC.